Listed here are 29 T cell receptor beta chains from one sample, sequenced in a study of CD8+ T cells in alopecia areata. Sequencing used cDNA as its template, made by extracting RNA and reverse transcribing it. Assay used: immunoSEQ multiplex PCR; TCRdb lists only in-frame clones, some missing. The sample holds approximately 100,000 clones; roughly 60% are singletons and the top ten take around 15%. As to treatment: oral pan-JAK inhibitor, 5-10 mg twice daily. The specimen was CD8+ T cells sorted from blood, collected at approximately week 56, from a patient treated with tofacitinib. These receptors came from a human donor with alopecia areata.

In its sample, this clone was seen once. This chain joins TRBV7-8 and TRBJ2-7; perhaps TRBD1 as D (6 bases). The V end was cut by 3 bases, the J end by 2 bases, with 11 bases between. The CDR3 is 14 residues long. Germline V gene sequence: CDR1 SGHVS, CDR2 FQNEAQ. CDR3 in amino acids: CASSFRTVPYEQYF. The CDR3 region has the DNA TGTGCCAGCAGCTTCCGGACAGTCCCCTACGAGCAGTACTTC.

V gene TRBV6-6 combines with J gene TRBJ2-1; TRBD2 agrees at 8 bases. Germline assignment: CDR1 MNHNY and CDR2 SVGAGI (reference sequence). There are 12 residues in the CDR3. With V trimmed by 7 bases and J by 5 bases, 1 base remained unmatched. CDR3 sequence: CASKTSDNEQFF. The CDR3 nucleotides are TGTGCCAGCAAGACTAGCGACAATGAGCAGTTCTTC.

Only a few counts were recorded for this clone. The rearrangement uses TRBV6-6 and TRBJ2-5; 9 nucleotides align to TRBD1. The germline gives CDR1 MNHNY, CDR2 SVGAGI (reference sequence). V lost 6 bases, J lost 4 bases, and 3 bases stayed unmatched. The CDR3 runs to 13 residues. In nucleotides, the CDR3 is TGTGCCAGCAGCCGGGACAGGGTAGAGACCCAGTACTTC. Encoded protein: CASSRDRVETQYF.

V usage is TRBV4-1 and J usage is TRBJ1-3; D ambiguous. Trimming pared 0 bases from V and 0 bases from J, leaving 9 bases between. This CDR3 is built from 16 residues. The germline CDR1 and CDR2 sequences are MGHRA and YSYEKL. CDR3 loop: CASSQEDRLSGNTIYF. The CDR3 DNA reads TGCGCCAGCAGCCAAGAGGACCGTCTCTCTGGAAACACCATATATTTT.

The CDR3 here is CASSLSGDSYTF. CDR3 sequence (DNA): TGTGCCAGCAGTTTGAGTGGGGATTCCTACACCTTC. The rearrangement joins TRBV27 to TRBJ1-2; D is unclear. The CDR3 sequence is 12 residues long. From germline, CDR1 is MNHEY and CDR2 SMNVEV (reference sequence). Trimming left V 3 bases short and J 10 bases short, with 12 bases between.

This chain links TRBV11-2 with TRBJ2-4; no reliable D call. Germline V gives CDR1 SGHAT, CDR2 FQNNGV. The V and J ends lost 1 base and 7 bases respectively, with 8 bases between them. CDR3 length: 13 amino acids. The CDR3 loop reads CASSLVTLNIQYF. In DNA, the CDR3 is TGTGCCAGCAGCTTAGTCACTCTCAACATTCAGTACTTC.

The V and J genes are TRBV15 and TRBJ2-7; TRBD1 agrees at 9 bases. The CDR3 length is 15 residues. Trimming cost V 2 bases and J 6 bases; bases outside gene matches: 8. Germline V CDR1 and CDR2: LNHNV, YYDKDF (reference sequence). The CDR3 is CATSRWRTGVGEQYF. CDR3 nucleotide sequence: TGTGCCACCAGCAGATGGAGGACAGGGGTAGGCGAGCAGTACTTC.

The table lists this clone with a few counts. The chain links TRBV9 to TRBJ2-7; D possibly corresponds to TRBD1 (6 bases). From germline, CDR1 is SGDLS and CDR2 YYNGEE. CDR3 length: 14 amino acids. V lost 0 bases, J lost 0 bases, and 7 bases lay in between. CDR3 nucleotide sequence: TGTGCCAGCAGCGTAGGGGACAACTCCTACGAGCAGTACTTC. Its protein product is CASSVGDNSYEQYF.

The chain links TRBV10-3 to TRBJ1-2; D is unclear. V was shortened by 11 bases and J by 2 bases, with 15 bases between the two germline ends. This CDR3 is 13 amino acids long. Germline CDR1 ENHRY, CDR2 SYGVKD. CDR3 residues: CAARDEANYGYTF. Written as DNA, the CDR3 is TGTGCCGCCCGTGACGAGGCGAACTATGGCTACACCTTC.

The chain is built from TRBV9 and TRBJ1-4; no clear D gene. Looked up from germline, CDR1 is SGDLS and CDR2 is YYNGEE. The CDR3 length is 11 residues. V was shortened by 5 bases and J by 4 bases, with 3 bases between the two germline ends. CDR3 sequence reads: CASSDNEKLFF. The CDR3, as DNA: TGTGCCAGCAGTGATAATGAAAAACTGTTTTTT.

The genes are TRBV27 and TRBJ2-6, with a possible D match to TRBD2 (6 bases). The CDR3 is 17 residues long. CDR1 and CDR2 from the germline V gene are MNHEY and SMNVEV (reference sequence). V lost 6 bases and J lost 0, with 15 bases in between. DNA for the CDR3: TGTGCCAGCAGCTACTGGGAGGAAAGCTCTGGGGCCAACGTCCTGACTTTC. This sequence encodes CASSYWEESSGANVLTF.

This clone was seen a handful of times. V gene TRBV14 combines with J gene TRBJ2-7; 11 nucleotides agree with TRBD2. V shed 5 bases, J shed 3 bases, and the junction held 9 bases outside the gene matches. Per the germline V gene, CDR1 is SGHDN and CDR2 is FVKESK. This CDR3 is 16 amino acids long. CDR3 nucleotides: TGTGCCAGCAGCGCGCGAGCGACTAGCGGGGACTACGAGCAGTACTTC. Translating it yields CASSARATSGDYEQYF.

This clone was seen a few times. This rearrangement joins TRBV13 to TRBJ1-2; no clear D. This CDR3 region has 14 residues. Deletions cut 0 bases from V and 4 bases from J, with 9 bases between. Germline lookup yields CDR1 PRHDT and CDR2 FYEKMQ (reference sequence). CDR3 DNA sequence: TGTGCCAGCAGCTTAGGTCCGGGTAGCTATGGCTACACCTTC. Translating it yields CASSLGPGSYGYTF. Full variable domain (remainder filled in from reference TRBV13 and TRBJ1-2): AAGVIQSPRHLIKEKRETATLKCYPIPRHDTVYWYQQGPGQDPQFLISFYEKMQSDKGSIPDRFSAQQFSDYHSELNMSSLELGDSALYFCASSLGPGSYGYTFGSGTRLTVV.

The rearrangement joins TRBV7-9 to TRBJ2-1; D is unclear. Trimming pared 4 bases from V and 1 base from J, leaving 11 bases between. Germline V CDR1 and CDR2: SEHNR, FQNEAQ (reference sequence). CDR3 size: 15 residues. The CDR3 nucleotides read TGTGCCAGCAGCTCTCGGGTGGCGTCCTACAATGAGCAGTTCTTC. It is translated as CASSSRVASYNEQFF.

This clone was observed a handful of times. The V call is TRBV30, the J call TRBJ2-6; D is possibly TRBD1 (6 bases). Germline assignment: CDR1 GTSNPN and CDR2 SVGIG (reference sequence). Trimming stripped 4 bases from V and 6 bases from J, with 19 bases between. CDR3 length: 16 amino acids. The CDR3: CAWTSSRGFEANVLTF. In DNA, the CDR3 is TGTGCCTGGACGTCGAGTAGGGGGTTTGAGGCCAACGTCCTGACTTTC.

The chain uses TRBV19 and TRBJ1-2, with TRBD1 matching over 7 bases. The CDR3 runs 15 residues. V was clipped by 3 bases and J by 4 bases; unmatched bases: 8. Looked up from germline, CDR1 is LNHDA and CDR2 is SQIVND (reference sequence). CDR3 nucleotides: TGTGCCAGTAGTATCAAAACCGGGACAGTCTATGGCTACACCTTC. It translates to CASSIKTGTVYGYTF. Variable domain in full (rest from reference TRBV19 and TRBJ1-2): DGGITQSPKYLFRKEGQNVTLSCEQNLNHDAMYWYRQDPGQGLRLIYYSQIVNDFQKGDIAEGYSVSREKKESFPLTVTSAQKNPTAFYLCASSIKTGTVYGYTFGSGTRLTVV.

The chain joins TRBV29-1 to TRBJ1-2, with a tentative D call TRBD1 (6 bases). Per the germline V gene, CDR1 is SQVTM and CDR2 is ANQGSEA. The CDR3 is 19 amino acids. The germline V and J ends were trimmed by 3 bases and 8 bases, with 34 bases remaining between them. Here the CDR3 reads CSVDGTPPRVAGQGLGYTF. In DNA, the CDR3 is TGCAGCGTTGATGGGACACCCCCCCGAGTGGCGGGCCAGGGGTTAGGCTACACCTTC.

The CDR3 protein is CASSIGGEAFF. Written as DNA, the CDR3 is TGTGCCAGTAGTATCGGCGGTGAAGCTTTCTTT. V and J are TRBV19 and TRBJ1-1; D is undetermined. CDR3 size: 11 residues. Germline CDR1 reads LNHDA; CDR2 reads SQIVND (reference sequence). Trimming shortened V by 3 bases and J by 7 bases, and 6 bases separated the two germline ends.

This clone came up once. This chain joins TRBV9 and TRBJ1-2, with TRBD1 as a possible D gene (5 bases). V dropped 0 bases and J dropped 6 bases, with 18 bases sitting between them. This CDR3 contains 16 residues. Per the germline V gene, CDR1 is SGDLS and CDR2 is YYNGEE. The CDR3 DNA reads as TGTGCCAGCAGCGTAGCCTCCCAGACAGCGAGCCATGGCTACACCTTC. Residues: CASSVASQTASHGYTF.

This CDR3 is CASSYMGGSEKLFF. Here the CDR3 DNA reads TGTGCCAGCAGTTACATGGGTGGGAGTGAAAAACTGTTTTTT. The chain combines TRBV6-5 with TRBJ1-4; no clear D gene. V was cut by 2 bases and J by 7 bases, with 11 bases left in between. CDR3 size: 14 residues. The germline V gene has CDR1 MNHEY and CDR2 SVGAGI.

The chain links TRBV27 to TRBJ1-2; TRBD1 agrees at 7 bases. The CDR3 is 15 amino acids. V dropped 4 bases and J dropped 6; count of bases not matched to a gene: 11. In germline, CDR1 is MNHEY, CDR2 SMNVEV (reference sequence). CDR3 residues: CASSSTPTGLDGYTF. The CDR3 region has the DNA TGTGCCAGCAGTTCCACTCCGACAGGGTTGGATGGCTACACCTTC.

The chain recombines TRBV7-9 with TRBJ2-2, with unresolved D. The CDR3 extends over 16 amino acids. V gave up 5 bases and J gave up 0 bases, with 13 bases separating them. CDR1 and CDR2 from the germline V gene are SEHNR and FQNEAQ (reference sequence). The CDR3 coding sequence is TGTGCCAGCAGCACCGGACCTGCCGCGAACACCGGGGAGCTGTTTTTT. This translates into CASSTGPAANTGELFF. The variable domain in full, completed from reference TRBV7-9 and TRBJ2-2, reads DTGVSQNPRHKITKRGQNVTFRCDPISEHNRLYWYRQTLGQGPEFLTYFQNEAQLEKSRLLSDRFSAERPKGSFSTLEIQRTEQGDSAMYLCASSTGPAANTGELFFGEGSRLTVL.

The chain is built from TRBV6-5 and TRBJ1-2; D unresolved. V lost 0 bases and J 3 bases, leaving 8 bases between the germline ends. The V gene's germline CDR1 is MNHEY and CDR2 SVGAGI. The CDR3 length is 14 residues. The CDR3 here is CASSYSSTDYGYTF. DNA of the CDR3: TGTGCCAGCAGTTACTCCAGTACAGACTATGGCTACACCTTC.

V usage is TRBV6-5 and J usage is TRBJ2-3; 11 bases map to TRBD2. The CDR3 spans 14 residues. Germline V CDR1 and CDR2: MNHEY, SVGAGI. With V trimmed by 7 bases and J by 4 bases, 4 bases remained unmatched. The CDR3 coding sequence is TGTGCCAGCAACATGGGACTAGCGGCAGATACGCAGTATTTT. It translates to CASNMGLAADTQYF.

In its sample, this clone was seen once. The chain employs TRBV30 and TRBJ2-7; D is ambiguous. Germline V CDR1 and CDR2: GTSNPN, SVGIG (reference sequence). V lost 1 base and J lost 2, with 12 bases in between. The CDR3 has 14 residues. CDR3 loop: CAWSDPPDTYEQYF. CDR3 DNA: TGTGCCTGGAGTGACCCGCCTGACACCTACGAGCAGTACTTC.

The chain has TRBV14 and TRBJ2-7, with 11 bases aligning to TRBD2. With V trimmed by 0 bases and J by 3 bases, 7 bases remained unmatched. CDR3 length: 17 residues. CDR1 is SGHDN and CDR2 is FVKESK in the germline V gene. The CDR3 DNA is TGTGCCAGCAGCCAAGATGGGAGACTAGCGGGGAACTACGAGCAGTACTTC. This sequence encodes CASSQDGRLAGNYEQYF.

This clone was seen more than once but under ten times. The J gene is TRBJ1-2, the V gene TRBV7-8, with a tentative D call TRBD1 (5 bases). The V gene lost 2 bases and the J gene lost 2 bases, with 6 bases spanning the gap. This CDR3 has 13 residues. Germline V gives CDR1 SGHVS, CDR2 FQNEAQ. The CDR3 spells CASSLRGNYGYTF. The CDR3 DNA follows: TGTGCCAGCAGCTTAAGGGGAAACTATGGCTACACCTTC.

This clone was seen a handful of times. The CDR3 is CSVVVVGSYGYTF. DNA of the CDR3: TGCAGCGTTGTAGTAGTGGGGTCCTATGGCTACACCTTC. The chain links TRBV29-1 to TRBJ1-2; no definite D call. The CDR3 is 13 amino acids. The V and J ends lost 4 bases and 4 bases respectively, with 13 bases between them. CDR1 and CDR2 from the germline V gene are SQVTM and ANQGSEA.

Only a few counts were recorded for this clone. V is TRBV29-1 and J is TRBJ1-1, with a weak D call TRBD1 (6 bases). The CDR3 extends over 13 amino acids. The V gene's germline CDR1 is SQVTM and CDR2 ANQGSEA. V was trimmed by 4 bases and J by 1 base, leaving 10 bases between them. In DNA, the CDR3 is TGCAGCGTTGGGGGGACAACGAACACTGAAGCTTTCTTT. Translation gives CSVGGTTNTEAFF.